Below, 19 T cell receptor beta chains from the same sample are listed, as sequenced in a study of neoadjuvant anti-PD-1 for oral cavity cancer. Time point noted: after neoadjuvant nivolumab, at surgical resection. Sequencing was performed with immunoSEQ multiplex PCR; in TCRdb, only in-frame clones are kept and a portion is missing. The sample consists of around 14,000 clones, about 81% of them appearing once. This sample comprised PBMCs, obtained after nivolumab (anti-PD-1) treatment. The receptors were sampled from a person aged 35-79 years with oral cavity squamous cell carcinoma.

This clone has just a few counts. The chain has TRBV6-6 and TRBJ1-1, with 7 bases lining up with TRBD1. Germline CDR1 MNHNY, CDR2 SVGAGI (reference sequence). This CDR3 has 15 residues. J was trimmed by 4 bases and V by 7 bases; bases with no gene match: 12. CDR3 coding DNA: TGTGCCAGCAAAGCGACAGGGATGCTCGGCACTGAAGCTTTCTTT. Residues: CASKATGMLGTEAFF.

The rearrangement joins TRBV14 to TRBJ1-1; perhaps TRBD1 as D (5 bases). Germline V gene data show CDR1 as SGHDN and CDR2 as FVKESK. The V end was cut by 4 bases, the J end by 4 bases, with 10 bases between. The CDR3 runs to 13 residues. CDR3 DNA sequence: TGTGCCAGCAGCCTAGGGGAGGGCACTGAAGCTTTCTTT. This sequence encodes CASSLGEGTEAFF.

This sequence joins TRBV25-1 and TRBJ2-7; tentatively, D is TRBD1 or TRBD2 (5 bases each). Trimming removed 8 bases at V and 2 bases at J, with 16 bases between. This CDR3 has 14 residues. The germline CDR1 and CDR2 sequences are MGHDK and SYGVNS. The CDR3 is CASPFRDGAYEQYF. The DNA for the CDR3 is TGTGCCAGCCCCTTCCGGGACGGAGCCTACGAGCAGTACTTC.

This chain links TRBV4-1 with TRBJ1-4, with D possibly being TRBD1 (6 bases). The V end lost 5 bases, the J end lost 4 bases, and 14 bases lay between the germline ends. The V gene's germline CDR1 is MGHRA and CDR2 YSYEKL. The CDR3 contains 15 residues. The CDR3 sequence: CASSTQGDRNEKLFF. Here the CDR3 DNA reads TGCGCCAGCAGCACACAGGGTGACCGTAATGAAAAACTGTTTTTT.

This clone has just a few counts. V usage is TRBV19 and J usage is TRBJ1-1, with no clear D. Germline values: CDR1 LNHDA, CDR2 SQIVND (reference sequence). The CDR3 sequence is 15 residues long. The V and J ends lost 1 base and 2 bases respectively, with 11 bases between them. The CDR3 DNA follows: TGTGCCAGTAGTATAGCCCCGTGGGGTAACACTGAAGCTTTCTTT. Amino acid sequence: CASSIAPWGNTEAFF.

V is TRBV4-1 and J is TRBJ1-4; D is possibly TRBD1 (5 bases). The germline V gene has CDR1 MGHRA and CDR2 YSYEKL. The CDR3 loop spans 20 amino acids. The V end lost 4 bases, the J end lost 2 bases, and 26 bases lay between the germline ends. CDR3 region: CASSLFGGISLGTTNEKLFF. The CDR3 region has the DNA TGCGCCAGCAGCCTCTTTGGAGGGATTTCCTTGGGGACGACTAATGAAAAACTGTTTTTT.

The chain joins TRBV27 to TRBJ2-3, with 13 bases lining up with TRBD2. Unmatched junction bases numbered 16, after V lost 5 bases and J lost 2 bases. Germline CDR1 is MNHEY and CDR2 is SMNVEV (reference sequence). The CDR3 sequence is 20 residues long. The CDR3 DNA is TGTGCCAGCAGTGCTCCTACTCGACTAGCGGGAGGCTCACTCACAGATACGCAGTATTTT. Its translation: CASSAPTRLAGGSLTDTQYF.

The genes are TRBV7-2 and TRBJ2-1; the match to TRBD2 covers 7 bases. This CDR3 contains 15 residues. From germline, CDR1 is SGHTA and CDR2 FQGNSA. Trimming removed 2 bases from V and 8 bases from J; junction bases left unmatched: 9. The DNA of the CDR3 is TGTGCCAGCAGCTTAAGGGGCGGGAGTCGCGATGAGCAGTTCTTC. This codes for CASSLRGGSRDEQFF.

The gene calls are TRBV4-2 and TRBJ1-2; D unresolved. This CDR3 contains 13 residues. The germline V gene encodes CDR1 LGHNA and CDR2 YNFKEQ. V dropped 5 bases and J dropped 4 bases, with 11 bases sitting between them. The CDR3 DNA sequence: TGTGCCAGCAGCTCAGAGGGCGGCTATGGCTACACCTTC. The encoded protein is CASSSEGGYGYTF.

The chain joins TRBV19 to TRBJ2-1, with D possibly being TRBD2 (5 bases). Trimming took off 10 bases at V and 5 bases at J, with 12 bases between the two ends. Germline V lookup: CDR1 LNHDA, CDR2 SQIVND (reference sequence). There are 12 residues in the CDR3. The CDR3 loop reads CATKRADNEQFF. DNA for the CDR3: TGTGCCACTAAGAGGGCGGACAATGAGCAGTTCTTC.

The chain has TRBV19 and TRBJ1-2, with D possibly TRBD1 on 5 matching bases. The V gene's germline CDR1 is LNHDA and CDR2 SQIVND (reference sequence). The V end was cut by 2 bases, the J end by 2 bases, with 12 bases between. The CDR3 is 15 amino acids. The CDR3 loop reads CASSIPTGLNYGYTF. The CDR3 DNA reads TGTGCCAGTAGTATACCCACAGGTCTGAACTATGGCTACACCTTC.

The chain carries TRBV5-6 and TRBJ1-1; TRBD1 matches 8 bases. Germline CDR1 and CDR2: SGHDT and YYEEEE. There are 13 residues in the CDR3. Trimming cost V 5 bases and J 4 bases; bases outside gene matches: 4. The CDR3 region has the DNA TGTGCCAGCAGGTACACAGGGGGCACTGAAGCTTTCTTT. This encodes CASRYTGGTEAFF.

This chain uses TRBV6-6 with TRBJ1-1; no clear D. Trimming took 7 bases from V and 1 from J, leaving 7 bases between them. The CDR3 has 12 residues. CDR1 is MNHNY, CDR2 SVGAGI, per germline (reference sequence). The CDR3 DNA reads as TGTGCCAGCAATTCACAGAACACTGAAGCTTTCTTT. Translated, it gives CASNSQNTEAFF.

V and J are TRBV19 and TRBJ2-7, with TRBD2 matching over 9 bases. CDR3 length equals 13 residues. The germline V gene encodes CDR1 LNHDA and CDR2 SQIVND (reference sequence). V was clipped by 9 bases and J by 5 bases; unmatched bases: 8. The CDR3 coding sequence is TGTGCCAGCGGGACTAGCCCAAGGAACGAGCAGTACTTC. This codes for CASGTSPRNEQYF.

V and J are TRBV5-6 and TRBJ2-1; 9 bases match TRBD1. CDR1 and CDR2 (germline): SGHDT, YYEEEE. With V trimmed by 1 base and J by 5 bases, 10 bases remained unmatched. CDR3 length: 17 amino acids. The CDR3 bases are TGTGCCAGCAGCTTGACGGTGGGACAGGGCAAGGACAATGAGCAGTTCTTC. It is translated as CASSLTVGQGKDNEQFF.

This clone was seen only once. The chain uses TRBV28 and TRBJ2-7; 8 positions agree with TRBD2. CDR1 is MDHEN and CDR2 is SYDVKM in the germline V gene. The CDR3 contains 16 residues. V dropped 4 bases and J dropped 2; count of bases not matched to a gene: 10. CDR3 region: CASSSPFSGAAYEQYF. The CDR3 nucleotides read TGTGCCAGCAGTTCCCCCTTTAGCGGGGCCGCCTACGAGCAGTACTTC.

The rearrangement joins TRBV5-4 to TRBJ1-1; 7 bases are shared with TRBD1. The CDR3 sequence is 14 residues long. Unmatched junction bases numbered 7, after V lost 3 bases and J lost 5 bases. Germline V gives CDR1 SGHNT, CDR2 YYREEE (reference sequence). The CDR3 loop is CASSSGQLGTEAFF. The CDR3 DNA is TGTGCCAGCAGCTCGGGACAGTTAGGAACTGAAGCTTTCTTT.

As DNA, the CDR3 is TGTGCCAGCAGCCAAACGGGGGTGAACACTGAAGCTTTCTTT. Translated: CASSQTGVNTEAFF. The chain carries TRBV4-2 and TRBJ1-1; perhaps TRBD1 as D (5 bases). CDR1 is LGHNA, CDR2 YNFKEQ, per germline. V shed 2 bases and J shed 0 bases, with 7 bases lying between them. The length of the CDR3 is 14 residues.

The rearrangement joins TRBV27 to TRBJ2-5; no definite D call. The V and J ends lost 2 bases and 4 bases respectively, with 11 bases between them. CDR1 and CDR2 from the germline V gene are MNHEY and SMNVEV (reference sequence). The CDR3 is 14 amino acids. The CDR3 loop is CASSLRVLGETQYF. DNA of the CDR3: TGTGCCAGCAGTTTAAGGGTATTAGGAGAGACCCAGTACTTC.